Listed below are T cell receptor beta chains from one sample, sequenced in a study of post-analysis software for immune sequencing data. TCRdb re-derived calls from the PCR reads in MiXCR, one entry per CDR3 protein. The sample records fewer than 900,000 distinct CDR3 sequences, around 42% being singletons. Sequencing used blood. The receptors shown here come from a girl aged 10-17 years with multiple sclerosis. CDR3s include the opening cysteine and the closing phenylalanine or tryptophan. Each record gives: J gene, V gene, CDR3 length, CDR3 protein.

j_call: TRBJ1-2; v_call: TRBV11-1; cdr3_length: 15; cdr3_aa: CASSPQGGPFSGYTF
j_call: TRBJ2-5; v_call: TRBV2; cdr3_length: 13; cdr3_aa: CASSATEQETQYF
j_call: TRBJ2-3; v_call: TRBV21-1; cdr3_length: 17; cdr3_aa: CASSRISGGPAADTQYF
j_call: .; v_call: TRBV7-6; cdr3_length: 12; cdr3_aa: CASSPGADEQYF
j_call: .; v_call: TRBV27; cdr3_length: 15; cdr3_aa: CASSLAGGPSIEQYF
j_call: TRBJ2-7; v_call: TRBV6-2/TRBV6-3; cdr3_length: 14; cdr3_aa: CASSDRGESYEQYF
j_call: TRBJ2-1; v_call: TRBV3-1; cdr3_length: 14; cdr3_aa: CASSLYGEEDEQFF
j_call: TRBJ1-2; v_call: TRBV19; cdr3_length: 14; cdr3_aa: CASSIQQGIGGYTF
j_call: TRBJ2-1; v_call: TRBV10-2; cdr3_length: 19; cdr3_aa: CATAEGTSGTYPLVSEQFF
j_call: .; v_call: TRBV7-2; cdr3_length: 19; cdr3_aa: CASSSAPSTGTSWAYEQYF
j_call: TRBJ1-5; v_call: TRBV12-3/TRBV12-4; cdr3_length: 14; cdr3_aa: CASSLWGSNQPQHF
j_call: TRBJ1-2; v_call: TRBV7-9; cdr3_length: 15; cdr3_aa: CASSPWTPGGYGYTF
j_call: TRBJ2-1; v_call: TRBV15; cdr3_length: 13; cdr3_aa: CATSSRRGREQFF
j_call: TRBJ2-1; v_call: TRBV24-1; cdr3_length: 18; cdr3_aa: CATSEGGLAEFSYNEQFF
j_call: TRBJ2-7; v_call: TRBV6-5; cdr3_length: 13; cdr3_aa: CASTRGESYEQYF
j_call: TRBJ1-4; v_call: TRBV20-1; cdr3_length: 15; cdr3_aa: CSAPPPTSGNEKLFF
j_call: TRBJ1-4; v_call: TRBV28; cdr3_length: 15; cdr3_aa: CASSSRQLAGEKLFF
j_call: TRBJ2-5; v_call: TRBV3-1; cdr3_length: 14; cdr3_aa: CASSQLAVQETRYF
j_call: TRBJ1-2; v_call: TRBV25-1; cdr3_length: 13; cdr3_aa: CASRERHLYGYTF
j_call: TRBJ2-3; v_call: TRBV18; cdr3_length: 16; cdr3_aa: CASSPPSAGRGDTQYF
j_call: TRBJ2-1; v_call: TRBV28; cdr3_length: 15; cdr3_aa: CASSFEGTVRNEQFF
j_call: .; v_call: TRBV5-1; cdr3_length: 18; cdr3_aa: CANSPEGGVPLSSYEQYF
j_call: TRBJ2-2; v_call: TRBV29-1; cdr3_length: 13; cdr3_aa: CSVGIFGTGELFF
j_call: TRBJ1-4; v_call: TRBV24-1; cdr3_length: 15; cdr3_aa: CATSDSRLMNEKLFF